This T cell receptor (beta chain) was captured in a study of cytomegalovirus exposure and HLA in healthy donors. Donors were drawn from the approximately 120-subject validation cohort, separate from the roughly 670-subject first cohort. Broader study findings: It was confirmed in vitro that a few of the CMV-associated chains were specific for CMV antigens. Reported results showed that the classifier diagnosed cytomegalovirus status with high specificity and sensitivity. Cytomegalovirus association was listed for around 180 TCR beta chains.

CDR1 and CDR2 from the germline V gene are LNHNV and YYDKDF (reference sequence). CDR3 length: 16 residues. V shed 1 base, J shed 4 bases, and the junction held 4 bases outside the gene matches. On this clone: The antigen remains unidentified.

Profiled with immunoSEQ multiplex PCR; TCRdb holds only in-frame clones, not every one. The repertoire holds more than 60,000 clones, with 95% to 97% as singletons. The chain has TRBV15 and TRBJ2-5, with TRBD2 matching over 12 bases. The clonotype originates from a woman in her late teens or twenties in good health and CMV-seropositive. The sample comprised PBMCs. The chain's CDR3 is CATSRAGLAGIETQYF. CDR3 bases: TGTGCCACCAGCAGAGCCGGACTAGCGGGAATAGAGACCCAGTACTTC.